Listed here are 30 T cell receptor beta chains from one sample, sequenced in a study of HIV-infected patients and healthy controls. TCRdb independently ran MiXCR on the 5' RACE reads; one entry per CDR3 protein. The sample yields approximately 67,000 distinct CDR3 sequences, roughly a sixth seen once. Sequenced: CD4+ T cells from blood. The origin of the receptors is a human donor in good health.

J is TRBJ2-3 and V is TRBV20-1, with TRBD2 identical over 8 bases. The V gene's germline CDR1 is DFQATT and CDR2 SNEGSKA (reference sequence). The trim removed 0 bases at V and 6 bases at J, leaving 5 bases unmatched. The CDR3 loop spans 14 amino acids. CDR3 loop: CSAREGGRRDTQYF. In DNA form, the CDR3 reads TGCAGTGCTAGAGAGGGCGGGAGGAGGGATACGCAGTATTTT.

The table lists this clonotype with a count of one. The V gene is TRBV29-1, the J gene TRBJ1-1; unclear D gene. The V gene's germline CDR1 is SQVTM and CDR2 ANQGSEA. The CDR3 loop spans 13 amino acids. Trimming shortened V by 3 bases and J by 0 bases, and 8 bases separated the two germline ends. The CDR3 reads CSVDDTMNTEAFF. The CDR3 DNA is TGCAGCGTTGACGACACCATGAACACTGAAGCTTTCTTT.

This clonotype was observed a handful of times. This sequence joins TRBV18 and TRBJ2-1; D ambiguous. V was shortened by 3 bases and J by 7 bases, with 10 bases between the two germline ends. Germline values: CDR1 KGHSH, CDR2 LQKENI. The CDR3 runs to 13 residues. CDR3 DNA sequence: TGTGCCAGCTCACCTTTGCAGGAAAATGAGCAGTTCTTC. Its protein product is CASSPLQENEQFF.

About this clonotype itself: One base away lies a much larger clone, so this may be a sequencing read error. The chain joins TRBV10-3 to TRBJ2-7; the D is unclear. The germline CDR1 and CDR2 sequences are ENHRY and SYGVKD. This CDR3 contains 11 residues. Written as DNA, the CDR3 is TGTGTCATCAGTGAGGCGAACGAGCAGTACTTC. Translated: CVISEANEQYF.

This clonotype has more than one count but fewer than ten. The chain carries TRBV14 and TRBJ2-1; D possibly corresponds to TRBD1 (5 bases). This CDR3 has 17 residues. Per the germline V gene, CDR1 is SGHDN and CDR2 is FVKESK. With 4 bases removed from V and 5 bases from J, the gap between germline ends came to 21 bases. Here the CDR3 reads CASSPPNFGVGDNEQFF. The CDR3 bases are TGTGCCAGCAGCCCCCCGAACTTTGGGGTAGGGGACAATGAGCAGTTCTTC.

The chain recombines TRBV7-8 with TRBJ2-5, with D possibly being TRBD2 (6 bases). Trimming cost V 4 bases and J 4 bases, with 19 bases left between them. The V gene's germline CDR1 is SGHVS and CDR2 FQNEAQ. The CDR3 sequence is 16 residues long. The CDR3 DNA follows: TGTGCCAGCAGCTACCACCGGGACTCCACGGGAGAGACCCAGTACTTC. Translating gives CASSYHRDSTGETQYF.

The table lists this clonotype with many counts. The DNA of the CDR3 is TGCAGTGCTATCACGGGCGAGACCCAGTACTTC. Its translation: CSAITGETQYF. This chain joins TRBV20-1 and TRBJ2-5; D gene ambiguous. Germline V gene sequence: CDR1 DFQATT, CDR2 SNEGSKA (reference sequence). Trimming cost V 4 bases and J 5 bases, with 8 bases left between them. The CDR3 has 11 amino acids.

In DNA form, the CDR3 reads TGTGCCAGCTCACCGGAAGGACTAGCGGGGGGGCCGAGGGAGCAGTACTTC. Translation gives CASSPEGLAGGPREQYF. This sequence joins TRBV18 and TRBJ2-7, with TRBD2 matching over 15 bases. With V trimmed by 3 bases and J by 7 bases, 10 bases remained unmatched. Germline CDR1 KGHSH, CDR2 LQKENI. This CDR3 comprises 17 residues.

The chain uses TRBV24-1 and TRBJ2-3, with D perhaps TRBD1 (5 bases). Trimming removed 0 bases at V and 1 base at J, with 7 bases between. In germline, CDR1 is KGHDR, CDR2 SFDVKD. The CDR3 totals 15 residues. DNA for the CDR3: TGTGCCACCAGTGATTTGCAGGGCGGCACAGATACGCAGTATTTT. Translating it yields CATSDLQGGTDTQYF.

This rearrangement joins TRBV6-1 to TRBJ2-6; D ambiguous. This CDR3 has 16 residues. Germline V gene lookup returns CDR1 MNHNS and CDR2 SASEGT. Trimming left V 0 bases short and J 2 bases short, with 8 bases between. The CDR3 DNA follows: TGTGCCAGCAGTGAAGCAGGAAGGGCTGGGGCCAACGTCCTGACTTTC. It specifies CASSEAGRAGANVLTF.

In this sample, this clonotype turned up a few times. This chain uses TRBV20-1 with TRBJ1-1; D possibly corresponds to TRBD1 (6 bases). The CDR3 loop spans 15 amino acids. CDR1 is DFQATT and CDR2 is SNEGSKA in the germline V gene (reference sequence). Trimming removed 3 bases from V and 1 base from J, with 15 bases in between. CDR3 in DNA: TGCAGTGCTAGGCCCCCTAAGACAGGGAACACTGAAGCTTTCTTT. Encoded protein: CSARPPKTGNTEAFF.

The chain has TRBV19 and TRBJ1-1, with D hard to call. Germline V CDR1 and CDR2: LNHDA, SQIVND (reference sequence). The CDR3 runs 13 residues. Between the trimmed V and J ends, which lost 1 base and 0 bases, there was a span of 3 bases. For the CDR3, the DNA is TGTGCCAGTAGTATAGCGGTGAACACTGAAGCTTTCTTT. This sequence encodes CASSIAVNTEAFF.

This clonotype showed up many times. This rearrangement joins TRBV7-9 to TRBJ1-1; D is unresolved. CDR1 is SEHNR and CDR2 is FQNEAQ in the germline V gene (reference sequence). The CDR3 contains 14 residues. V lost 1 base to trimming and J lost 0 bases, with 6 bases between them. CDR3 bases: TGTGCCAGCAGCTTAGGACAATTGAACACTGAAGCTTTCTTT. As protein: CASSLGQLNTEAFF. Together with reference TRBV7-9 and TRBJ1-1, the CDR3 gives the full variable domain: DTGVSQNPRHKITKRGQNVTFRCDPISEHNRLYWYRQTLGQGPEFLTYFQNEAQLEKSRLLSDRFSAERPKGSFSTLEIQRTEQGDSAMYLCASSLGQLNTEAFFGQGTRLTVV.

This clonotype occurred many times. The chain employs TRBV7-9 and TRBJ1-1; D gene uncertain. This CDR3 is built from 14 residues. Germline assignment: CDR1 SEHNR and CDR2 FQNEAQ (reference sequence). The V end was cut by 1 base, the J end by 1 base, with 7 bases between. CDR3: CASSLVSGNTEAFF. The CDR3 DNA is TGTGCCAGCAGCTTAGTTAGCGGGAACACTGAAGCTTTCTTT.

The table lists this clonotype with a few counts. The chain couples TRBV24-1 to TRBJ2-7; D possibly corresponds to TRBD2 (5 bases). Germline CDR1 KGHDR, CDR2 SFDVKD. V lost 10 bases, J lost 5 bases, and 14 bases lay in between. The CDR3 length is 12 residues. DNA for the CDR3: TGTGCCACTAGTCCAGGCGGGCACGAGCAGTACTTC. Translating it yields CATSPGGHEQYF.

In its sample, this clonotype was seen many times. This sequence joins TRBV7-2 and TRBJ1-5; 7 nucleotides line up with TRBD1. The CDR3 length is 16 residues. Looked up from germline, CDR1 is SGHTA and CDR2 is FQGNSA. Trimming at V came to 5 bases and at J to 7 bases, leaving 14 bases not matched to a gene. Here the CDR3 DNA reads TGTGCCAGCAGCACTACCTACAGGGGAAGAGGGCAGCCCCAGCATTTT. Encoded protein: CASSTTYRGRGQPQHF.

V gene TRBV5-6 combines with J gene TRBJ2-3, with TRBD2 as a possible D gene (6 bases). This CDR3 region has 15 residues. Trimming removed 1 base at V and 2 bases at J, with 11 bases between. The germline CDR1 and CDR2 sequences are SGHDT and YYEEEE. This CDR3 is CASSLWRGPTDTQYF. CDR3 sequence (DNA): TGTGCCAGCAGCTTGTGGCGGGGACCCACAGATACGCAGTATTTT.

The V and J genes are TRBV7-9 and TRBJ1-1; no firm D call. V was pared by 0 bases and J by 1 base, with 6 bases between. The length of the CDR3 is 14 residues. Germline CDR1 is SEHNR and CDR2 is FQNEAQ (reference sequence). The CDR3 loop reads CASSLASGNTEAFF. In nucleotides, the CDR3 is TGTGCCAGCAGCTTAGCGTCGGGGAACACTGAAGCTTTCTTT.

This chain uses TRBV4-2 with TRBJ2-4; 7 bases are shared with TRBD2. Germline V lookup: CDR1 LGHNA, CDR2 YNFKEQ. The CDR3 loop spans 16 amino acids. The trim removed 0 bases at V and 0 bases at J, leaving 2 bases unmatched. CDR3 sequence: CASSQDLAVAKNIQYF. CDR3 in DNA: TGTGCCAGCAGCCAAGATCTAGCGGTAGCCAAAAACATTCAGTACTTC.

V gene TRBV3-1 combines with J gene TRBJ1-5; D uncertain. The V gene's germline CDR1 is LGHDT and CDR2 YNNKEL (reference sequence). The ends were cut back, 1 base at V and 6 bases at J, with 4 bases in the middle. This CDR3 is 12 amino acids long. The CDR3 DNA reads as TGTGCCAGCAGCCAAGCAAGTCAGCCCCAGCATTTT. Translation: CASSQASQPQHF.

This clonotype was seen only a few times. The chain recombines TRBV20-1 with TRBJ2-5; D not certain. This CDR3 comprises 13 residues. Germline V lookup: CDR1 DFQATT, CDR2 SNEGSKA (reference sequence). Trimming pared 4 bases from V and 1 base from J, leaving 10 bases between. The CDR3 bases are TGCAGTGCTAAGGTAGCACTCCAAGAGACCCAGTACTTC. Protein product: CSAKVALQETQYF.

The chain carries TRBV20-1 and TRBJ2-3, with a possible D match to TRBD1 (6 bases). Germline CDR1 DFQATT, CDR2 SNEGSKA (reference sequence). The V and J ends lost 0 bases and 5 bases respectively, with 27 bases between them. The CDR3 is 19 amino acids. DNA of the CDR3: TGCAGTGCTAGAGATGGGGGTTACAGGGACCGGAACCCGGTAGATACGCAGTATTTT. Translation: CSARDGGYRDRNPVDTQYF.

Here the CDR3 DNA reads TGTGCCAGCAGCCTCGACTCCCACCTAAAAACATACAATGAGCAGTTCTTC. Residues: CASSLDSHLKTYNEQFF. This chain connects TRBV14 to TRBJ2-1; the D is unclear. From germline, CDR1 is SGHDN and CDR2 FVKESK. The V end was cut by 4 bases, the J end by 4 bases, with 20 bases between. This CDR3 spans 17 amino acids.

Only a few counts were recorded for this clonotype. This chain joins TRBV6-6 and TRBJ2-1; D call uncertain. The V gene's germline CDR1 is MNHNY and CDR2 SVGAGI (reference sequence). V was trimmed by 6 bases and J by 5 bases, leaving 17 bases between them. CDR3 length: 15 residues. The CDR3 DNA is TGTGCCAGCAGGCTCGGTTGGTCTCAAGACAATGAGCAGTTCTTC. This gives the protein CASRLGWSQDNEQFF.

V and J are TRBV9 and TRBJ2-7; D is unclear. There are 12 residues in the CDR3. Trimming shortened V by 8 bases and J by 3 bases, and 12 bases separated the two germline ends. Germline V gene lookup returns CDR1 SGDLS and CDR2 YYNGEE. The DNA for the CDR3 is TGTGCCAGATTCAGCGCCGACTACGAGCAGTACTTC. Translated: CARFSADYEQYF.

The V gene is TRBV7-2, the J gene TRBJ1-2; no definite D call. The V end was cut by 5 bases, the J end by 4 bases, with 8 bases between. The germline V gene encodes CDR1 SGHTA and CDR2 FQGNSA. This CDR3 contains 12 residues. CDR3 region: CASSTRTYGYTF. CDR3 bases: TGTGCCAGCAGCACCCGAACCTATGGCTACACCTTC.

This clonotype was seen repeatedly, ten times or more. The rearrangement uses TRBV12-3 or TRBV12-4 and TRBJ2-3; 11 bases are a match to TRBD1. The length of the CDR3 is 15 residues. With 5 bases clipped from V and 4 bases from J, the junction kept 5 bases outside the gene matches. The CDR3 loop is CASSDWTGGADTQYF. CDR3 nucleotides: TGTGCCAGCAGTGACTGGACAGGGGGCGCAGATACGCAGTATTTT.

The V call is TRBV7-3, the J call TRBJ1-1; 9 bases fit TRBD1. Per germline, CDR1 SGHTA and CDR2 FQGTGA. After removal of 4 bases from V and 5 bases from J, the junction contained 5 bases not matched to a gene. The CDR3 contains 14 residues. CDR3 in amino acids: CASSSDRGTTEAFF. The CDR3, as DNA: TGTGCCAGCAGCTCGGACAGGGGTACGACTGAAGCTTTCTTT.

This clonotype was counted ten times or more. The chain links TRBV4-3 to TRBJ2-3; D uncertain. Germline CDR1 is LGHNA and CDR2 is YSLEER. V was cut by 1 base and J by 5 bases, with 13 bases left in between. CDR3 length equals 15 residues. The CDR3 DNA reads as TGCGCCAGCAGCCAAGTTCTTAAGTCTCGAGATACGCAGTATTTT. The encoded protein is CASSQVLKSRDTQYF.

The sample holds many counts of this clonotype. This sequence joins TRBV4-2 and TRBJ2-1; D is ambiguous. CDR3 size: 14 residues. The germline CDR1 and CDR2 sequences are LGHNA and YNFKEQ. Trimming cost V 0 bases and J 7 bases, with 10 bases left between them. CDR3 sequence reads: CASSQDPERNEQFF. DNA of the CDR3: TGTGCCAGCAGCCAAGATCCGGAGAGGAATGAGCAGTTCTTC.